These 29 T cell receptor beta chains were sequenced from one sample in a study of identical twins. TCRdb recomputed calls from the 5' RACE reads with MiXCR, one row per CDR3 protein. The sample has some 230,000 distinct CDR3 sequences, over 5.5% seen once; the top ten hold roughly 15%. Another study also made use of these data, one on T cells expressing NK-cell markers.

The sequencing input was CD8+ T cells sorted from blood. Every receptor here comes from a woman in her late teens or twenties in good health.

The chain has TRBV3-1 and TRBJ2-7; TRBD2 aligns across 12 bases. After removal of 4 bases from V and 6 bases from J, the junction contained 7 bases not matched to a gene. Germline V lookup: CDR1 LGHDT, CDR2 YNNKEL (reference sequence). The CDR3 has 15 residues. CDR3 in amino acids: CASSPPTSGGGEQYF. In nucleotides, the CDR3 is TGTGCCAGCAGCCCCCCGACTAGCGGGGGAGGCGAGCAGTACTTC.

This clonotype was picked up many times. The rearrangement joins TRBV12-3 or TRBV12-4 to TRBJ1-2; D is possibly TRBD1 (6 bases). V lost 7 bases to trimming and J lost 6 bases, with 18 bases between them. The CDR3 contains 14 residues. CDR3 sequence: CASNGGGRGDGYTF. In DNA, the CDR3 is TGTGCCAGCAATGGGGGCGGGAGGGGTGATGGCTACACCTTC.

In this sample, this clonotype turned up many times. The genes are TRBV27 and TRBJ2-2; no reliable D call. In germline, CDR1 is MNHEY, CDR2 SMNVEV (reference sequence). With 10 bases removed from V and 7 bases from J, the gap between germline ends came to 13 bases. The length of the CDR3 is 12 residues. The CDR3 nucleotides are TGTGCCACCTCCATGACTGGCGGGGAGCTGTTTTTT. Translating it yields CATSMTGGELFF.

Only a few counts were recorded for this clonotype. V is TRBV3-1 and J is TRBJ2-5; the D call may be TRBD1 or TRBD2 (5 bases each). V was clipped by 1 base and J by 2 bases, with 14 bases between them. Germline V gives CDR1 LGHDT, CDR2 YNNKEL (reference sequence). This CDR3 has 16 amino acids. This CDR3 reads CASSQVGRALQETQYF. The DNA of the CDR3 is TGTGCCAGCAGCCAAGTGGGGCGGGCGCTTCAAGAGACCCAGTACTTC.

This chain connects TRBV7-9 to TRBJ1-1; 11 bases fit TRBD1. The CDR3 contains 15 residues. After removal of 4 bases from V and 9 bases from J, the junction contained 10 bases not matched to a gene. CDR1 SEHNR and CDR2 FQNEAQ come from the germline V gene (reference sequence). The CDR3 nucleotides read TGTGCCAGCAGCTCTAGGACAGGGGGCGATCAAAAAGCTTTCTTT. Protein: CASSSRTGGDQKAFF.

The rearrangement uses TRBV5-1 and TRBJ2-2, with TRBD1 identical over 8 bases. Germline-derived CDR1 and CDR2 are SGHRS and YFSETQ. The ends lost 4 bases at V and 5 bases at J; junction bases unmatched: 4. The CDR3 runs 14 residues. The CDR3 loop is CASSDGQGTGELFF. The DNA of the CDR3 is TGCGCCAGCAGCGACGGACAGGGTACCGGGGAGCTGTTTTTT.

The V call is TRBV29-1, the J call TRBJ2-1, with unresolved D. The CDR3 spans 13 residues. In germline, CDR1 is SQVTM, CDR2 ANQGSEA. V was cut by 3 bases and J by 6 bases, with 12 bases left in between. The CDR3 DNA is TGCAGCGTTGAGACTTTCCGCCTCAATGAGCAGTTCTTC. As protein: CSVETFRLNEQFF.

This clonotype turned up a few times. The CDR3 nucleotides are TGTGCCAGCACGAGGAATGAGCAGTTCTTC. This gives the protein CASTRNEQFF. The gene calls are TRBV12-3 or TRBV12-4 and TRBJ2-1; D is ambiguous. This CDR3 contains 10 residues. V lost 7 bases, J lost 7 bases, and 5 bases lay in between.

Here the CDR3 reads CASSKGLAGGPNSYEQYF. The CDR3, as DNA: TGTGCCAGCAGCAAAGGACTAGCGGGGGGGCCGAACTCCTACGAGCAGTACTTC. This chain connects TRBV3-1 to TRBJ2-7, with 15 nucleotides matching TRBD2. Germline V gives CDR1 LGHDT, CDR2 YNNKEL (reference sequence). This CDR3 region has 18 residues. Trimming cost V 5 bases and J 0 bases; bases outside gene matches: 8.

This clonotype was picked up many times. The chain recombines TRBV7-9 with TRBJ2-2; D uncertain. The length of the CDR3 is 16 residues. Trimming stripped 5 bases from V and 3 bases from J, with 16 bases between. CDR1 is SEHNR and CDR2 is FQNEAQ in the germline V gene (reference sequence). CDR3 residues: CASSHYPESDTGELFF. The CDR3 coding sequence is TGTGCCAGCAGCCACTACCCTGAATCGGACACCGGGGAGCTGTTTTTT.

In this sample, this clonotype turned up a few times. The DNA for the CDR3 is TGTGCCAGCAGCGTAGCACCACTACTAGCGGGAACATCTTCCTACAATGAGCAGTTCTTC. Encoded protein: CASSVAPLLAGTSSYNEQFF. The chain is built from TRBV9 and TRBJ2-1, with 10 bases aligning to TRBD2. Germline V gene lookup returns CDR1 SGDLS and CDR2 YYNGEE. This CDR3 has 20 residues. V shed 0 bases, J shed 1 base, and the junction held 13 bases outside the gene matches.

This clonotype was detected ten times or more. The genes are TRBV5-5 and TRBJ2-1; D remains unclear. The V end lost 0 bases, the J end lost 10 bases, and 11 bases lay between the germline ends. CDR3 length equals 13 residues. Per germline, CDR1 SGHKS and CDR2 YYEKEE (reference sequence). The CDR3 bases are TGTGCCAGCAGCTTGGTCCGAGTCCGCGAGCAGTTCTTC. Its protein is CASSLVRVREQFF.

This chain connects TRBV25-1 to TRBJ2-7; no definite D call. This CDR3 has 13 residues. From germline, CDR1 is MGHDK and CDR2 SYGVNS. Between the trimmed V and J ends, which lost 1 base and 2 bases, there was a span of 6 bases. The CDR3 bases are TGTGCCAGCAGTGAATTGAAAGCCTACGAGCAGTACTTC. Its translation is CASSELKAYEQYF.

This clonotype was counted at least ten times. The chain links TRBV12-3 or TRBV12-4 to TRBJ1-5, with D uncertain. V shed 3 bases and J shed 2 bases, with 11 bases lying between them. CDR3 length: 15 residues. Here the CDR3 DNA reads TGTGCCAGCAGTTTCTTCCCCGGGGGCAATCAGCCCCAGCATTTT. Translated: CASSFFPGGNQPQHF.

This clonotype was observed at least ten times. The chain combines TRBV9 with TRBJ2-3; 9 positions match TRBD2. CDR3 size: 15 residues. Per germline, CDR1 SGDLS and CDR2 YYNGEE. V dropped 3 bases and J dropped 0; count of bases not matched to a gene: 2. The CDR3 bases are TGTGCCAGCAGCGCGAGCGGGGGGAGCACAGATACGCAGTATTTT. This codes for CASSASGGSTDTQYF.

This clonotype was detected many times. V and J are TRBV5-6 and TRBJ2-2, with no clear D. Germline loops: CDR1 SGHDT, CDR2 YYEEEE. The CDR3 sequence is 14 residues long. V was cut by 0 bases and J by 5 bases, with 8 bases left in between. CDR3 sequence: CASSLEGLTGELFF. The CDR3 nucleotides are TGTGCCAGCAGCTTGGAGGGCCTGACCGGGGAGCTGTTTTTT.

This clonotype was seen at least ten times. The gene calls are TRBV29-1 and TRBJ2-7; possibly TRBD1 for D (6 bases). The CDR3 loop spans 12 amino acids. Germline-derived CDR1 and CDR2 are SQVTM and ANQGSEA. V lost 4 bases and J 1 base, leaving 8 bases between the germline ends. The CDR3 DNA is TGCAGCGTTGCAACAGGGTCCTACGAGCAGTACTTC. Translation: CSVATGSYEQYF.

This clonotype occurred a few times. The rearrangement links TRBV6-2 or TRBV6-3 to TRBJ1-2; D remains ambiguous. The CDR3 is 13 amino acids. V was clipped by 2 bases and J by 1 base, with 5 bases between them. Germline CDR1 is MNHEY and CDR2 is SVGEGT. For the CDR3, the DNA is TGTGCCAGCAGTTACCTAAATAACTATGGCTACACCTTC. This encodes CASSYLNNYGYTF.

The gene calls are TRBV11-2 and TRBJ1-2, with D possibly matching TRBD1 (5 bases). The CDR3 length is 14 residues. Trimming took off 7 bases at V and 8 bases at J, with 20 bases between the two ends. Per germline, CDR1 SGHAT and CDR2 FQNNGV. Here the CDR3 reads CASTLQGPYQGYTF. The CDR3 coding sequence is TGTGCCAGCACCTTGCAGGGCCCGTATCAAGGCTACACCTTC. Full variable domain (missing parts from reference TRBV11-2 and TRBJ1-2): EAGVAQSPRYKIIEKRQSVAFWCNPISGHATLYWYQQILGQGPKLLIQFQNNGVVDDSQLPKDRFSAERLKGVDSTLKIQPAKLEDSAVYLCASTLQGPYQGYTFGSGTRLTVV.

The chain combines TRBV29-1 with TRBJ2-3; 8 positions match TRBD2. The ends lost 3 bases at V and 5 bases at J; junction bases unmatched: 7. The CDR3 extends over 14 amino acids. The germline V gene encodes CDR1 SQVTM and CDR2 ANQGSEA. The CDR3 loop reads CSVEGLDELDTQYF. The CDR3 DNA follows: TGCAGCGTTGAGGGACTAGACGAACTAGATACGCAGTATTTT.

The chain carries TRBV3-1 and TRBJ2-3, with 10 bases aligning to TRBD2. Germline trimming cut 3 bases from V and 6 bases from J; bases unmatched to any gene: 6. The CDR3 loop spans 15 amino acids. CDR1 is LGHDT, CDR2 YNNKEL, per germline (reference sequence). As DNA, the CDR3 is TGTGCCAGCAGCCATAGCGGGGGGCCTGGGGATACGCAGTATTTT. Its protein product is CASSHSGGPGDTQYF.

V usage is TRBV21-1 and J usage is TRBJ1-5; the D call in the table, TRBD1, was not verified against the DNA. TRBV21-1 is a known pseudogene. The CDR3 has 17 amino acids. The CDR3 loop reads CASSRWDRVVGRQPQHF. The CDR3 DNA reads as TGTGCCAGCAGCCGATGGGACAGGGTAGTGGGGCGTCAGCCCCAGCATTTT.

The chain recombines TRBV12-3 or TRBV12-4 with TRBJ1-1; D unclear. The CDR3 totals 10 residues. Between the trimmed V and J ends, which lost 7 bases and 8 bases, there was a span of 8 bases. The CDR3 spells CASTLTEAFF. In nucleotides, the CDR3 is TGTGCCAGCACCCTTACGGAAGCTTTCTTT.

This chain connects TRBV4-1 to TRBJ2-5, with 7 bases matching TRBD2. The CDR3 extends over 16 amino acids. Germline loops: CDR1 MGHRA, CDR2 YSYEKL. J was trimmed by 4 bases and V by 4 bases; bases with no gene match: 12. The CDR3 DNA sequence: TGCGCCAGCAGCCGGGCCAGGGAGCGGGGACGAGAGACCCAGTACTTC. Translated: CASSRARERGRETQYF.

In this sample, this clonotype turned up many times. This CDR3 is CASSFSTSRDTEAFF. The CDR3 nucleotides read TGTGCCAGCAGCTTCTCTACTAGCAGGGACACTGAAGCTTTCTTT. The chain couples TRBV7-9 to TRBJ1-1, with a possible D match to TRBD1 (5 bases). There are 15 residues in the CDR3. The germline gives CDR1 SEHNR, CDR2 FQNEAQ (reference sequence). Trimming stripped 3 bases from V and 3 bases from J, with 14 bases between. Based on the CDR3 plus reference TRBV7-9 and TRBJ1-1, the full variable domain is DTGVSQNPRHKITKRGQNVTFRCDPISEHNRLYWYRQTLGQGPEFLTYFQNEAQLEKSRLLSDRFSAERPKGSFSTLEIQRTEQGDSAMYLCASSFSTSRDTEAFFGQGTRLTVV.

The J gene is TRBJ2-1, the V gene TRBV5-4; no definite D call. Germline-derived CDR1 and CDR2 are SGHNT and YYREEE (reference sequence). The V end was cut by 0 bases, the J end by 1 base, with 8 bases between. This CDR3 spans 15 amino acids. The CDR3 protein is CASSLDSDSYNEQFF. CDR3 nucleotide sequence: TGTGCCAGCAGCTTGGATTCTGATTCCTACAATGAGCAGTTCTTC.

Many counts were recorded for this clonotype. V is TRBV29-1 and J is TRBJ1-2; TRBD1 aligns across 7 bases. The CDR3 is 10 residues long. Germline V CDR1 and CDR2: SQVTM, ANQGSEA. With 5 bases clipped from V and 8 bases from J, the junction kept 2 bases outside the gene matches. The CDR3 DNA sequence: TGCAGCGTTATGGACAGGGGCTACACCTTC. It yields the protein CSVMDRGYTF.

V and J are TRBV7-2 and TRBJ2-7; D might be TRBD2 (6 bases). The CDR3 runs 16 residues. Trimming removed 3 bases from V and 6 bases from J, with 21 bases in between. The V gene's germline CDR1 is SGHTA and CDR2 FQGNSA. The CDR3 protein is CASSFAAGPRPAEQYF. CDR3 sequence (DNA): TGTGCCAGCAGCTTTGCGGCGGGGCCCCGACCTGCCGAGCAGTACTTC.

This chain links TRBV5-1 with TRBJ2-1; TRBD1 matches at 9 bases. Losses at the gene ends were 4 bases for V and 4 bases for J; bases not matched to a gene: 9. CDR3 length: 16 residues. The germline V gene encodes CDR1 SGHRS and CDR2 YFSETQ. CDR3: CASSPSDRGGYNEQFF. The CDR3 region has the DNA TGCGCCAGCAGCCCCTCGGACAGGGGTGGTTACAATGAGCAGTTCTTC.